This is a list of T cell receptor beta chains from one sample in a study of shared clonotypes between healthy human individuals. Produced via immunoSEQ multiplex PCR; TCRdb's table is partial and in-frame only. The data show around 500,000 clones, 79% seen once. The source material was PBMCs. These TCRs come from a woman aged 40 to 55 in good health. Some clones in this sample may be carry-over from other donors' samples. Both conserved end residues are part of each CDR3.

J gene: TRBJ1-5; V gene: TRBV2; CDR3 protein: CASSEPQGLGNQPQHF
J gene: TRBJ2-6; V gene: TRBV19; CDR3 protein: CASSVAGANVLTF
J gene: TRBJ1-6; V gene: TRBV6-1; CDR3 protein: CASSDGSSQGESLHF
J gene: TRBJ1-2; V gene: TRBV19; CDR3 protein: CASKLDSRWDYGYTF
J gene: TRBJ2-7; V gene: TRBV19; CDR3 protein: CASKGTGVGEQYF
J gene: TRBJ1-1; V gene: TRBV5-1; CDR3 protein: CASSGGTRENTEAFF
J gene: TRBJ2-2; V gene: TRBV27; CDR3 protein: CASSLWTGNTGELFF
J gene: TRBJ2-3; V gene: TRBV28; CDR3 protein: CASSPWLSDTQYF
J gene: TRBJ2-5; V gene: TRBV9; CDR3 protein: CASSAGDRRDWTQYF
J gene: TRBJ2-3; V gene: TRBV28; CDR3 protein: CASVADTDTQYF